This is a list of T cell receptor beta chains from one sample in a study of cytomegalovirus exposure and HLA in healthy donors. The method was immunoSEQ multiplex PCR; TCRdb's version includes in-frame clones alone and lacks a portion of them. This specimen shows 150,000 to 200,000 clones; the ten leading clones hold around 6%. Sequenced material: PBMCs. Receptor source: a man in his thirties or forties in good health and CMV-seronegative. Both conserved end residues are part of each CDR3. Each record gives: J gene, V gene, D gene, CDR3 length, CDR3 protein, CDR3 DNA. A D gene is named only where the DNA matches it firmly.

TRBJ2-1 TRBV7-6 - 12 CASSSINNEQFF TGTGCCAGCAGCTCAATCAACAATGAGCAGTTCTTC
TRBJ2-2 TRBV9 - 14 CASSPLGGPGELFF TGTGCCAGCAGCCCTTTAGGAGGGCCCGGGGAGCTGTTTTTT
TRBJ2-7 TRBV9 TRBD2 18 CASSVGTSGGDFSYEQYF TGTGCCAGCAGCGTAGGGACTAGCGGGGGGGATTTTTCCTACGAGCAGTACTTC
TRBJ2-7 TRBV14 TRBD1 12 CASSPDRVGQYF TGTGCCAGCAGCCCGGACAGGGTTGGGCAGTACTTC
TRBJ2-3 TRBV28 TRBD1 15 CASSPGTGAKDTQYF TGTGCCAGCAGTCCTGGGACAGGGGCGAAAGATACGCAGTATTTT
TRBJ1-6 TRBV2 - 15 CASSEARRNNSPLHF TGTGCCAGCAGTGAAGCGCGGAGAAATAATTCACCCCTCCACTTT
TRBJ2-1 TRBV4-3 - 15 CASSQVEAGSNEQFF TGCGCCAGCAGCCAAGTGGAGGCGGGAAGTAATGAGCAGTTCTTC
TRBJ1-5 TRBV5-5 - 16 CASSSFPQSSNQPQHF TGTGCCAGCAGCTCATTCCCACAGTCTAGCAATCAGCCCCAGCATTTT
TRBJ2-1 TRBV6-5 TRBD1 13 CASSYEGTGRQFF TGTGCCAGCAGTTACGAGGGGACAGGGAGGCAGTTCTTC
TRBJ1-2 TRBV30 - 15 CAWSGGRQGSYGYTF TGTGCCTGGAGCGGAGGGAGGCAGGGAAGCTATGGCTACACCTTC
TRBJ1-4 TRBV11-2 - 17 CASTHETFIATNEKLLF TGTGCCAGCACCCATGAGACTTTTATTGCAACTAATGAAAAACTGCTTTTT
TRBJ2-7 TRBV6-5 TRBD1 15 CASRSDRGASYEQYF TGTGCCAGCAGATCCGACAGGGGGGCCTCCTACGAGCAGTACTTC
TRBJ1-5 TRBV6-5 TRBD1 15 CASSRTGGGNQPQHF TGTGCCAGCAGCCGGACAGGGGGCGGCAATCAGCCCCAGCATTTT
TRBJ2-1 TRBV11-2 - 11 CASSLVSEQFF TGTGCCAGCAGCTTAGTCAGTGAGCAGTTCTTC
TRBJ1-1 TRBV2 - 11 CASRESLEAFF TGTGCCAGCAGGGAGAGCCTTGAAGCTTTCTTT